The 20 T cell receptor beta chains listed next were all sequenced from one sample in a study of blood T cell repertoires in COVID-19. Method: immunoSEQ multiplex PCR; TCRdb's copy keeps in-frame clones and lacks some. This table has about 75,000 clones, 87% appearing once. The sequenced sample was peripheral blood. The receptors here all came from a woman between 45 and 60 years old with acute or convalescent COVID-19.

This chain links TRBV19 with TRBJ2-3, with 13 nucleotides matching TRBD2. V dropped 1 base and J dropped 3; count of bases not matched to a gene: 7. There are 18 residues in the CDR3. Germline lookup yields CDR1 LNHDA and CDR2 SQIVND (reference sequence). The CDR3 loop reads CASSIARTSGSGTDTQYF. The CDR3 coding sequence is TGTGCCAGTAGTATAGCCCGGACTAGCGGGAGTGGTACAGATACGCAGTATTTT.

In its sample, this clone was seen a few times. V usage is TRBV11-3 and J usage is TRBJ2-1, with 11 nucleotides matching TRBD1. This CDR3 has 14 residues. Germline trimming cut 5 bases from V and 9 bases from J; bases unmatched to any gene: 6. The germline V gene has CDR1 SGHNT and CDR2 YENEEA. CDR3 bases: TGTGCCAGCAGCAGAGGACAGGGGGCGACTGAGCAGTTCTTC. It is translated as CASSRGQGATEQFF.

The gene calls are TRBV2 and TRBJ1-6; 8 positions agree with TRBD1. Germline CDR1 reads SNHLY; CDR2 reads FYNNEI. The J segment lost 9 bases and the V segment lost 6 bases, leaving 7 bases of the junction unmatched. This CDR3 has 14 amino acids. This CDR3 reads CASSPGQVGSPLHF. Written as DNA, the CDR3 is TGTGCCAGCAGCCCGGGACAGGTTGGTTCACCCCTCCACTTT.

This clone was recorded once. This CDR3 reads CASSHGQVPSYEQYF. DNA of the CDR3: TGTGCCAGCAGTCATGGACAGGTACCCTCCTACGAGCAGTACTTC. V gene TRBV6-1 combines with J gene TRBJ2-7; 7 bases are shared with TRBD1. CDR1 is MNHNS, CDR2 SASEGT, per germline. V lost 5 bases and J lost 0; bases outside the gene matches: 7. The CDR3 totals 15 residues.

The chain combines TRBV9 with TRBJ2-2; 15 positions agree with TRBD2. CDR3 length equals 18 residues. Trimming took 3 bases from V and 6 from J; bases not matched to a gene: 9. Germline assignment: CDR1 SGDLS and CDR2 YYNGEE. DNA for the CDR3: TGTGCCAGCAGCGAAAGGACTAGCGGGAGGGCCCGGGCCGGGGAGCTGTTTTTT. As protein: CASSERTSGRARAGELFF.

The rearrangement links TRBV5-8 to TRBJ1-2; D is unclear. V was shortened by 1 base and J by 0 bases, with 7 bases between the two germline ends. The CDR3 consists of 14 residues. CDR1 is SGHTS and CDR2 is YDEGEE in the germline V gene. CDR3 coding DNA: TGTGCCAGCAGCTTGACAGCCACTAACTATGGCTACACCTTC. This codes for CASSLTATNYGYTF.

V gene TRBV19 combines with J gene TRBJ2-1; maybe TRBD1 (6 bases). Per the germline V gene, CDR1 is LNHDA and CDR2 is SQIVND (reference sequence). Trimming cost V 5 bases and J 8 bases, with 19 bases left between them. CDR3 length equals 15 residues. As DNA, the CDR3 is TGTGCCAGTAGTCCCCCAGGGGCAGGGCGCGATGAGCAGTTCTTC. As protein: CASSPPGAGRDEQFF.

This clone was seen just once. This sequence joins TRBV21-1 and TRBJ1-1; TRBD1 is the table's D call and was not checked against the DNA. TRBV21-1 is labeled a pseudogene. The CDR3 runs 17 residues. CDR3 in DNA: TGTGCCAGCAGCGGCCTGACAGGGGAGGAGGAAGGCACTGAAGCTTTCTTT. Translation: CASSGLTGEEEGTEAFF.

The rearrangement joins TRBV11-1 to TRBJ1-6, with a possible D match to TRBD1 (6 bases). The CDR3 is 16 amino acids. Trimming took 3 bases from V and 0 from J, leaving 9 bases between them. Looked up from germline, CDR1 is SGHAT and CDR2 is FQDESV (reference sequence). For the CDR3, the DNA is TGTGCCAGCAGCTTGGACAGTAGCTCCTATAATTCACCCCTCCACTTT. It codes for CASSLDSSSYNSPLHF.

V usage is TRBV6-2 or TRBV6-3 and J usage is TRBJ1-1; D not certain. V lost 2 bases and J lost 0, with 7 bases in between. Germline-derived CDR1 and CDR2 are MNHEY and SVGEGT. The CDR3 runs to 14 residues. The CDR3 region is CASSYRLMNTEAFF. CDR3 nucleotides: TGTGCCAGCAGTTACAGACTAATGAACACTGAAGCTTTCTTT.

V is TRBV2 and J is TRBJ2-5; D is ambiguous. With 7 bases removed from V and 1 base from J, the gap between germline ends came to 7 bases. The germline V gene encodes CDR1 SNHLY and CDR2 FYNNEI. The CDR3 covers 12 residues. DNA of the CDR3: TGTGCCAGCAAGGCAGGCCAAGAGACCCAGTACTTC. Its protein is CASKAGQETQYF.

The V gene is TRBV13, the J gene TRBJ2-5; 9 bases fit TRBD2. The CDR3 loop spans 16 amino acids. The V gene's germline CDR1 is PRHDT and CDR2 FYEKMQ (reference sequence). The trim removed 1 base at V and 1 base at J, leaving 4 bases unmatched. The CDR3 nucleotides read TGTGCCAGCAGCTTAGTTAGCGGGGGCTTCCAAGAGACCCAGTACTTC. It specifies CASSLVSGGFQETQYF.

V is TRBV28 and J is TRBJ1-2; 9 bases map to TRBD1. V was pared by 3 bases and J by 13 bases, with 15 bases of the junction left unmatched. This CDR3 has 15 amino acids. The germline V gene encodes CDR1 MDHEN and CDR2 SYDVKM. In DNA form, the CDR3 reads TGTGCCAGCAGTTTGGGGGACAGGGTCTCGGCTCCCCGCACCTTC. Amino acid sequence: CASSLGDRVSAPRTF.

The chain combines TRBV6-5 with TRBJ1-5; 7 bases align to TRBD1. With V trimmed by 5 bases and J by 1 base, 5 bases remained unmatched. The CDR3 is 15 amino acids. Germline V lookup: CDR1 MNHEY, CDR2 SVGAGI. The CDR3: CASSLRQGSNQPQHF. In DNA, the CDR3 is TGTGCCAGCAGTCTACGACAGGGAAGCAATCAGCCCCAGCATTTT.

The genes are TRBV28 and TRBJ2-7; D remains ambiguous. This CDR3 region has 12 residues. Germline V gene lookup returns CDR1 MDHEN and CDR2 SYDVKM. V was trimmed by 4 bases and J by 0 bases, leaving 4 bases between them. In DNA, the CDR3 is TGTGCCAGCAGTTCCAGCTCCTACGAGCAGTACTTC. It specifies CASSSSSYEQYF. Combining the CDR3 with reference TRBV28 and TRBJ2-7 gives the whole variable domain DVKVTQSSRYLVKRTGEKVFLECVQDMDHENMFWYRQDPGLGLRLIYFSYDVKMKEKGDIPEGYSVSREKKERFSLILESASTNQTSMYLCASSSSSYEQYFGPGTRLTVT.

The sample holds one count of this clone. V usage is TRBV6-2 or TRBV6-3 and J usage is TRBJ2-7; 7 positions agree with TRBD2. V dropped 6 bases and J dropped 1; count of bases not matched to a gene: 9. This CDR3 is built from 15 residues. Germline CDR1 MNHEY, CDR2 SVGEGT. CDR3 bases: TGTGCCAGCAGCTTTTGGGAGGGCCTTTCCTACGAGCAGTACTTC. It is translated as CASSFWEGLSYEQYF.

V is TRBV9 and J is TRBJ1-6; weak D call: TRBD1 (5 bases). The CDR3 totals 13 residues. The V gene lost 4 bases and the J gene lost 14 bases, with 16 bases spanning the gap. Germline loops: CDR1 SGDLS, CDR2 YYNGEE. The CDR3 loop is CASSPTEVGALHF. CDR3 DNA sequence: TGTGCCAGCAGCCCGACAGAGGTTGGGGCCCTCCACTTT.

This chain connects TRBV28 to TRBJ2-3; TRBD2 agrees at 9 bases. The CDR3 has 14 amino acids. Unmatched junction bases numbered 1, after V lost 5 bases and J lost 1 base. Germline CDR1 MDHEN, CDR2 SYDVKM. CDR3 in amino acids: CASSIAGGTDTQYF. The CDR3 DNA reads as TGTGCCAGCAGTATAGCGGGAGGCACAGATACGCAGTATTTT.

The J gene is TRBJ1-1, the V gene TRBV7-3, with 8 bases identical to TRBD1. Looked up from germline, CDR1 is SGHTA and CDR2 is FQGTGA. This CDR3 spans 14 amino acids. V was pared by 5 bases and J by 1 base, with 3 bases of the junction left unmatched. The CDR3 region has the DNA TGTGCCAGCAGCATCGGGACAGGGAACACTGAAGCTTTCTTT. As protein: CASSIGTGNTEAFF.

This clone was counted only a few times. The chain links TRBV24-1 to TRBJ2-2, with TRBD2 identical over 7 bases. Germline lookup yields CDR1 KGHDR and CDR2 SFDVKD. The V gene end was trimmed by 4 bases and the J gene end by 2 bases; junction bases not matched to a gene: 3. The CDR3 runs 15 residues. The CDR3 sequence: CATSEGGINTGELFF. CDR3 DNA: TGTGCCACCAGTGAGGGGGGGATTAACACCGGGGAGCTGTTTTTT.